These T cell receptor beta chains were read from a single sample in a study of blood T cell repertoires in COVID-19. Produced via immunoSEQ multiplex PCR; TCRdb's table is partial and in-frame only. The sample shows 100,000 to 150,000 clones, approximately 86% of them seen only once. Sequencing was done on a sample of peripheral blood. The receptors derive from a human donor in a cohort sampled during active COVID-19. Both conserved end residues are part of each CDR3. A D gene is named only where the DNA matches it firmly. Where a row states a size, it is once, few, many or the class of an expanded clone; other rows omit it.

v_gene: TRBV11-2
abundance: -
d_gene: TRBD1
j_gene: TRBJ2-1
CDR3nt: TGTGCCAGCAGCTCCGGACAGGGTGAATACAATGAGCAGTTCTTC
CDR3aa: CASSSGQGEYNEQFF

v_gene: TRBV27
abundance: -
d_gene: TRBD1
j_gene: TRBJ1-5
CDR3nt: TGTGCCAGCAGTTTACTTGCCCCGACAGGGCAGAATCAGCCCCAGCATTTT
CDR3aa: CASSLLAPTGQNQPQHF

v_gene: TRBV10-1
abundance: -
d_gene: TRBD1
j_gene: TRBJ2-7
CDR3nt: TGCGCCAGCAGTAAACCGGGACAGGGTGACGAGAAGCAGTACTTC
CDR3aa: CASSKPGQGDEKQYF

v_gene: TRBV18
abundance: -
d_gene: TRBD2
j_gene: TRBJ2-7
CDR3nt: TGTGCCAGCTCACGAGCTAGCGGGAGGGTCGACGAGCAGTACTTC
CDR3aa: CASSRASGRVDEQYF

v_gene: TRBV6-5
abundance: once
d_gene: TRBD1
j_gene: TRBJ1-1
CDR3nt: TGTGCCAGCAGTTCCCCCGGGACAGGGGGCACTGAAGCTTTCTTT
CDR3aa: CASSSPGTGGTEAFF

v_gene: TRBV18
abundance: -
d_gene: -
j_gene: TRBJ1-5
CDR3nt: TGTGCCAGCTCACCAAGTCGGGAAGGTCAGCCCCAGCATTTT
CDR3aa: CASSPSREGQPQHF

v_gene: TRBV19
abundance: -
d_gene: -
j_gene: TRBJ2-6
CDR3nt: TGTGCCAGTACGGACAGCCGCTCTGGGGCCAACGTCCTGACTTTC
CDR3aa: CASTDSRSGANVLTF

v_gene: TRBV18
abundance: -
d_gene: -
j_gene: TRBJ1-2
CDR3nt: TGTGCCAGCTCACCAACAGGGCAGGAAGGCTACACCTTC
CDR3aa: CASSPTGQEGYTF

v_gene: TRBV7-9
abundance: -
d_gene: TRBD1
j_gene: TRBJ1-5
CDR3nt: TGTGCCAGCAGCGCCGGACAGGGGCTTGGGGATCAGCCCCAGCATTTT
CDR3aa: CASSAGQGLGDQPQHF

v_gene: TRBV18
abundance: -
d_gene: TRBD1
j_gene: TRBJ2-1
CDR3nt: TGTGCCAGCTCACCGGGGACAGGGAGCTATGAGCAGTTCTTC
CDR3aa: CASSPGTGSYEQFF

v_gene: TRBV19
abundance: -
d_gene: TRBD1
j_gene: TRBJ1-2
CDR3nt: TGTGCCAGTAGGGAGACAGGGTCCCTATCCTATGGCTACACCTTC
CDR3aa: CASRETGSLSYGYTF

v_gene: TRBV11-3
abundance: once
d_gene: TRBD2
j_gene: TRBJ2-3
CDR3nt: TGTGCCAGCAGCTTTAGCGGGGGGGGAGATACGCAGTATTTT
CDR3aa: CASSFSGGGDTQYF

v_gene: TRBV18
abundance: -
d_gene: -
j_gene: TRBJ2-2
CDR3nt: TGTGCCAGCTTCCTCTTAAACACGAACGCCGGGGAGCTGTTTTTT
CDR3aa: CASFLLNTNAGELFF

v_gene: TRBV19
abundance: once
d_gene: TRBD1
j_gene: TRBJ1-4
CDR3nt: TGTGCCAGTAGTCCCGGGGGACAGACAACTAATGAAAAACTGTTTTTT
CDR3aa: CASSPGGQTTNEKLFF

v_gene: TRBV9
abundance: -
d_gene: -
j_gene: TRBJ2-7
CDR3nt: TGTGCCAGCAGCGTAGACCAGGGGCCCTACGAGCAGTACTTC
CDR3aa: CASSVDQGPYEQYF

v_gene: TRBV9
abundance: -
d_gene: TRBD2
j_gene: TRBJ2-1
CDR3nt: TGTGCCAGCAGCGCTTTCGGGGGGGAAAACAATGAGCAGTTCTTC
CDR3aa: CASSAFGGENNEQFF

v_gene: TRBV9
abundance: few
d_gene: -
j_gene: TRBJ1-2
CDR3nt: TGTGCCAGCAGGAAACAGGGAAGTAACTATGGCTACACCTTC
CDR3aa: CASRKQGSNYGYTF

v_gene: TRBV3-1/TRBV3-2
abundance: -
d_gene: -
j_gene: TRBJ2-3
CDR3nt: TGTGCCAGCAGCCAAGATTTTGCAGGCCCAGATACGCAGTATTTT
CDR3aa: CASSQDFAGPDTQYF

v_gene: TRBV5-1
abundance: -
d_gene: TRBD2
j_gene: TRBJ2-3
CDR3nt: TGCGCCAGCAGCTCGGCTAAGGGACTAGCGGCCAGCACAGATACGCAGTATTTT
CDR3aa: CASSSAKGLAASTDTQYF

v_gene: TRBV27
abundance: -
d_gene: TRBD1
j_gene: TRBJ1-4
CDR3nt: TGTGCCAGCAGTTTACGGGGGACAGGGCCCCCTAATGAAAAACTGTTTTTT
CDR3aa: CASSLRGTGPPNEKLFF

v_gene: TRBV5-1
abundance: -
d_gene: -
j_gene: TRBJ2-7
CDR3nt: TGCGCCAGCAGCTTGGGACAGGAGGCTACGCAGCAGTACTTC
CDR3aa: CASSLGQEATQQYF

v_gene: TRBV3-1/TRBV3-2
abundance: -
d_gene: -
j_gene: TRBJ2-1
CDR3nt: TGTGCCAGCAGCCAAGCCCCTTCTAATGAGCAGTTCTTC
CDR3aa: CASSQAPSNEQFF

v_gene: TRBV11-2
abundance: few
d_gene: -
j_gene: TRBJ2-2
CDR3nt: TGTGCCAGCAGGACCCCCAGGGGAATGTCCGGGGAGCTGTTTTTT
CDR3aa: CASRTPRGMSGELFF

v_gene: TRBV10-1
abundance: few
d_gene: -
j_gene: TRBJ2-7
CDR3nt: TGCGCCAGCAGTGAAGCCAGGGGAGGGTACGAGCAGTACTTC
CDR3aa: CASSEARGGYEQYF

v_gene: TRBV6-5
abundance: -
d_gene: TRBD2
j_gene: TRBJ2-1
CDR3nt: TGTGCCAGCAGTTCAGTAGCGGGAGCGCAGAATGAGCAGTTCTTC
CDR3aa: CASSSVAGAQNEQFF

v_gene: TRBV28
abundance: -
d_gene: -
j_gene: TRBJ1-1
CDR3nt: TGTGCCAGCAGTTTACCCCCCCCGGGGAAGGACGCTGAAGCTTTCTTT
CDR3aa: CASSLPPPGKDAEAFF

v_gene: TRBV7-2
abundance: -
d_gene: -
j_gene: TRBJ1-2
CDR3nt: TGTGCCAGCAGCTTAACCCGAGACTATGGCTACACCTTC
CDR3aa: CASSLTRDYGYTF

v_gene: TRBV7-9
abundance: -
d_gene: -
j_gene: TRBJ2-3
CDR3nt: TGTGCCAGCAGCTCCGCCTCCGGAGGGTCTGTCGCAGATACGCAGTATTTT
CDR3aa: CASSSASGGSVADTQYF

v_gene: TRBV2
abundance: -
d_gene: TRBD1
j_gene: TRBJ1-5
CDR3nt: TGTGCCAGCAGCTGGGGACAGTCAGATCAGCCCCAGCATTTT
CDR3aa: CASSWGQSDQPQHF

v_gene: TRBV25-1
abundance: -
d_gene: -
j_gene: TRBJ1-1
CDR3nt: TGTGCCAGCAGTTCCCCGGGGGTGCTGTGGGCTGAAGCTTTCTTT
CDR3aa: CASSSPGVLWAEAFF

v_gene: TRBV2
abundance: -
d_gene: -
j_gene: TRBJ2-1
CDR3nt: -
CDR3aa: CASKGIDVGTGSFF

v_gene: TRBV30
abundance: -
d_gene: -
j_gene: TRBJ1-1
CDR3nt: TGTGCCTGGAGTGGAGCAGGAGGGACTGAAGCTTTCTTT
CDR3aa: CAWSGAGGTEAFF

v_gene: TRBV7-6
abundance: -
d_gene: -
j_gene: TRBJ2-6
CDR3nt: TGTGCCAGCAGCTCGAACCCAGGTCCCGGGGCCAACGTCCTGACTTTC
CDR3aa: CASSSNPGPGANVLTF

v_gene: TRBV28
abundance: -
d_gene: TRBD2
j_gene: TRBJ2-3
CDR3nt: TGTGCCAGCATCGAAGCGGGATACGGGGATACGCAGTATTTT
CDR3aa: CASIEAGYGDTQYF

v_gene: TRBV5-1
abundance: -
d_gene: TRBD1
j_gene: TRBJ2-7
CDR3nt: TGCGCCAGCAGCCCGGAGGGACAGGGTTTTTACGAGCAGTACTTC
CDR3aa: CASSPEGQGFYEQYF

v_gene: TRBV5-1
abundance: -
d_gene: -
j_gene: TRBJ1-5
CDR3nt: TGCGCCAGCAGCTTGACAGGGATTCAGCCCCAGCATTTT
CDR3aa: CASSLTGIQPQHF

v_gene: TRBV21-1
abundance: -
d_gene: -
j_gene: TRBJ2-7
CDR3nt: TGTGCCCCTAACAGGCAGTACTTC
CDR3aa: CAPNRQYF

v_gene: TRBV2
abundance: -
d_gene: -
j_gene: TRBJ2-5
CDR3nt: TGTGCAATAGCCCAAGAGACCCAGTACTTC
CDR3aa: CAIAQETQYF

v_gene: TRBV5-1
abundance: -
d_gene: -
j_gene: TRBJ2-1
CDR3nt: TGCGCCAGCAGCATTAGTACTGAGCAGTTCTTC
CDR3aa: CASSISTEQFF

v_gene: TRBV28
abundance: -
d_gene: -
j_gene: TRBJ2-5
CDR3nt: TGTGCCAGCAGTGATACGGGTTGCAGGGTGGGAGAGACCCAGTACTTC
CDR3aa: CASSDTGCRVGETQYF

v_gene: TRBV6-5
abundance: -
d_gene: -
j_gene: TRBJ2-4
CDR3nt: TGTGCCAGCAGTCCTCGTCAGGGGGCCAAAAACATTCAGTACTTC
CDR3aa: CASSPRQGAKNIQYF

v_gene: TRBV20-1
abundance: -
d_gene: -
j_gene: TRBJ1-2
CDR3nt: TGCAGTGCAGCGACGGCTAATGGCTACACCTTC
CDR3aa: CSAATANGYTF

v_gene: TRBV2
abundance: -
d_gene: TRBD1
j_gene: TRBJ1-4
CDR3nt: TGTGCCAGCAGGACCGGGACAGGGCATGAAAAACTGTTTTTT
CDR3aa: CASRTGTGHEKLFF

v_gene: TRBV6-5
abundance: once
d_gene: -
j_gene: TRBJ2-3
CDR3nt: TGTGCCAGCAGTTACGGGGGAGGTACGCAGTATTTT
CDR3aa: CASSYGGGTQYF

v_gene: TRBV7-3
abundance: -
d_gene: TRBD2
j_gene: TRBJ2-3
CDR3nt: TGTGCCAGCAGCGGAACTACTAGCGACCGGACGCAGTATTTT
CDR3aa: CASSGTTSDRTQYF